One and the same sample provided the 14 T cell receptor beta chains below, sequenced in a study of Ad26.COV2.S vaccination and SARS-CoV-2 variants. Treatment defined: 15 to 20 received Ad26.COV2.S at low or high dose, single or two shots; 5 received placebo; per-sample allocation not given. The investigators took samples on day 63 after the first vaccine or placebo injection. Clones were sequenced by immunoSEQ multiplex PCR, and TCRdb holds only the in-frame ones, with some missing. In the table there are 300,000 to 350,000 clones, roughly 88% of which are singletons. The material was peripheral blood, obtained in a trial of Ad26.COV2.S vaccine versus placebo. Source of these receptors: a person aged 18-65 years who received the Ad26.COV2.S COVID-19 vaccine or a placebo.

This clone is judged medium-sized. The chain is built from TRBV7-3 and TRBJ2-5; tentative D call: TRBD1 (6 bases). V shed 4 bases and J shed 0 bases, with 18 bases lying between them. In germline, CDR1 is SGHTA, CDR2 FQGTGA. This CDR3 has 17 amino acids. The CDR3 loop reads CASSSLGQIEYQETQYF. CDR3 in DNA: TGTGCCAGCAGCTCTCTCGGACAGATAGAGTACCAAGAGACCCAGTACTTC.

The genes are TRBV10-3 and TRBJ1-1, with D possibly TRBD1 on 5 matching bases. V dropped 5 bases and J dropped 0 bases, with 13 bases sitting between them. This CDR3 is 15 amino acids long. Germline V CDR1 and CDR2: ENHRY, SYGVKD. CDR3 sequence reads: CAISRDRSMNTEAFF. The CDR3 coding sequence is TGTGCCATCAGTAGGGACCGTAGTATGAACACTGAAGCTTTCTTT.

The CDR3 DNA reads as TGTGCCAGCTCACCCCTCCGACAGGGCGATACGCAGTATTTT. Its translation: CASSPLRQGDTQYF. This chain connects TRBV18 to TRBJ2-3; 7 bases line up with TRBD1. The CDR3 contains 14 residues. CDR1 and CDR2 (germline): KGHSH, LQKENI. Trimming at V came to 3 bases and at J to 6 bases, leaving 6 bases not matched to a gene.

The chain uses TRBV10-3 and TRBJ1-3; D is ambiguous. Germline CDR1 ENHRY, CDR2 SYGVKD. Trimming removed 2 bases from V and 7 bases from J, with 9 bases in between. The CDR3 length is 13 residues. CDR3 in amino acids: CAISEALGNTIYF. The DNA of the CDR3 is TGTGCCATCAGTGAGGCCCTTGGTAACACCATATATTTT.

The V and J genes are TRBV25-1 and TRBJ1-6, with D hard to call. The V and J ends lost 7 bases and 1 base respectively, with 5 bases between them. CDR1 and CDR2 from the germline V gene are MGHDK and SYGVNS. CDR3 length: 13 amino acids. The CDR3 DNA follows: TGTGCCAGCACTCGGTCCTATAATTCACCCCTCCACTTT. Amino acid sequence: CASTRSYNSPLHF.

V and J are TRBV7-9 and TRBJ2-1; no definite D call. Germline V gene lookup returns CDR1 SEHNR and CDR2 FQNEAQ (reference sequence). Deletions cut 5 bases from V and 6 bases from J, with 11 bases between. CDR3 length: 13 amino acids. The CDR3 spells CASSPTELNEQFF. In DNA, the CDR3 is TGTGCCAGCAGCCCAACTGAGCTCAATGAGCAGTTCTTC.

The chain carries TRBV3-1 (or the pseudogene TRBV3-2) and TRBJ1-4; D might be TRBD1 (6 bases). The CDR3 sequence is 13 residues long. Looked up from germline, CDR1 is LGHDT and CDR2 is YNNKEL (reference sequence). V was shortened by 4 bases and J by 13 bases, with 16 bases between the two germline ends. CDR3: CASSPGLQGGLFF. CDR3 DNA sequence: TGTGCCAGCAGCCCGGGCCTACAGGGCGGACTGTTTTTT.

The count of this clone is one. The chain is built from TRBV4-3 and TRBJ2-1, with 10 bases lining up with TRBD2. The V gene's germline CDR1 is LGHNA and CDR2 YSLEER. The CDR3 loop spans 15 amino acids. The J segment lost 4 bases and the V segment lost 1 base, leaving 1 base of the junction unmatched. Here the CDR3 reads CASSQASGSYNEQFF. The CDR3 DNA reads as TGCGCCAGCAGCCAAGCTAGCGGGAGTTACAATGAGCAGTTCTTC.

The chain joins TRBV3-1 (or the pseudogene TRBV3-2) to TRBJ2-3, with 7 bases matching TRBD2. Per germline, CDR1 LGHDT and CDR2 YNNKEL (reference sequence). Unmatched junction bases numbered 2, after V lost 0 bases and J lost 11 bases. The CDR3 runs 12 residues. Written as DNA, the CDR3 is TGTGCCAGCAGCCAAGAGCCGGGAGGGCAGTATTTT. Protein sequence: CASSQEPGGQYF.

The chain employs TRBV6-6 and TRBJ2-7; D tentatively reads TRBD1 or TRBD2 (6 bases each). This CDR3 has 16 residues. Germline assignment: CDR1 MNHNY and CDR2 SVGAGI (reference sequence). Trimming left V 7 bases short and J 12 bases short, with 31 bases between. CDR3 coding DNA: TGTGCCAGCAAACCCTTGGGGGGCGGACGCGACGTTCCCGTGTACGTC. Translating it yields CASKPLGGGRDVPVYV.

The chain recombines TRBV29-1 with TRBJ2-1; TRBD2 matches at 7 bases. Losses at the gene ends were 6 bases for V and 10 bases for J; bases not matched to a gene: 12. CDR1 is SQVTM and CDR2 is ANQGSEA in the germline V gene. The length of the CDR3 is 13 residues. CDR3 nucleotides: TGCAGCGTCGGGACGGGAGGTCCCTGGGAGCAGTTCTTC. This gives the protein CSVGTGGPWEQFF.

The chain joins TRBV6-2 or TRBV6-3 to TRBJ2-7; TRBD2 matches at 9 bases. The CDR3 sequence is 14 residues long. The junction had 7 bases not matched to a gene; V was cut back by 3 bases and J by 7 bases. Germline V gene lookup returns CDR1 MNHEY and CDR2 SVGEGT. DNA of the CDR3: TGTGCCAGCAGTTATCTAGCGGGATTCGGGGAGCAGTACGTC. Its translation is CASSYLAGFGEQYV.

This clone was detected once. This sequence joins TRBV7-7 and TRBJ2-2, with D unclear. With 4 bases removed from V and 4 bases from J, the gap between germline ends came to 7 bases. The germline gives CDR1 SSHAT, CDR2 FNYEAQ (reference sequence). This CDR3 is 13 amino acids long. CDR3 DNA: TGTGCCAGCAGCTCGGACGGCACCGGGGAGCTGTTTTTT. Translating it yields CASSSDGTGELFF.

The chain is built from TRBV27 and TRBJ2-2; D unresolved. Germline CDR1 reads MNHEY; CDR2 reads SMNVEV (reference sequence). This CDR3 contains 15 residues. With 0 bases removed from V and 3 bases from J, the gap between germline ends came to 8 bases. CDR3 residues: CASSLSIGDTGELFF. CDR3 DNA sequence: TGTGCCAGCAGTTTATCCATCGGTGACACCGGGGAGCTGTTTTTT.